This T cell receptor beta chain was observed in a study of OX40 agonist ivuxolimab in advanced cancers. On the study more broadly: Patients enrolled in dose escalation were diagnosed with hepatocellular carcinoma, melanoma, renal cell or head and neck cancer. The dose-escalation cohort was just under 85% male, with a mean age of 60 years, ranging about 23 to 90.

The CDR3 spans 14 residues. Germline values: CDR1 SGHAT, CDR2 FQNNGV. With 3 bases clipped from V and 7 bases from J, the junction kept 6 bases outside the gene matches. Assay used: immunoSEQ multiplex PCR; TCRdb lists only in-frame clones, some missing. The sample records roughly 65,000 clones, 85% to 90% being singletons. This clonotype was sampled from an adult with an advanced solid tumor such as melanoma, head and neck, liver or kidney cancer. Sequencing used CD4+ or CD8+ T cells sorted from blood, obtained in a trial of the OX40 agonist ivuxolimab. The rearrangement links TRBV11-2 to TRBJ2-1, with 7 bases aligning to TRBD2. The CDR3 bases are TGTGCCAGCAGCTTGAGGCTAGCGGAAAATGAGCAGTTCTTC. Encoded protein: CASSLRLAENEQFF.